This entry features one T cell receptor (beta chain) sequence. The record originates from a study of blood T cell repertoires in COVID-19. In the study overall: There were acute and convalescent COVID-19 samples, and they came from the United States, Italy and Spain. The analysed material was cDNA or gDNA that came from T cells, B-cell-depleted T cells, or PBMCs.

The assay was immunoSEQ multiplex PCR, and TCRdb's table has in-frame clones only and misses some. The sample records a few hundred thousand clones, about 87% being singletons. Cohort 3 recovery required two negative PCRs, clearance, or symptom resolution. Source material: PBMCs or T cells enriched from blood (not recorded which). This receptor was identified in a woman aged 50 to 65 who had recovered from COVID-19.

The CDR3, as DNA: TGTGCCAGCAGCCCAGGGAACACTGAAGCTTTCTTT. Translated: CASSPGNTEAFF. The chain couples TRBV3-1 (or the pseudogene TRBV3-2) to TRBJ1-1; D uncertain. V shed 4 bases and J shed 1 base, with 4 bases lying between them. The CDR3 length is 12 residues. Looked up from germline, CDR1 is LGHDT and CDR2 is YNNKEL (reference sequence).